The 26 T cell receptor beta chains given below trace back to one sample, sequenced in a study of blood T cell repertoires in COVID-19. Profiled with immunoSEQ multiplex PCR; TCRdb holds only in-frame clones, not every one. In the table there are about 120,000 clones, roughly nine tenths of which are singletons. The sequencing sample was made of peripheral blood. The receptors here all came from a man aged 35 to 55 with acute or convalescent COVID-19.

The chain carries TRBV24-1 and TRBJ2-2; weak D call: TRBD2 (5 bases). Trimming shortened V by 9 bases and J by 5 bases, and 18 bases separated the two germline ends. Germline-derived CDR1 and CDR2 are KGHDR and SFDVKD. The CDR3 is 15 amino acids. The CDR3 loop reads CATSRSGDGTGELFF. The CDR3 nucleotides are TGTGCCACCTCGAGGAGCGGAGATGGGACCGGGGAGCTGTTTTTT.

The CDR3 is CASSLDYANYGYTF. The CDR3 coding sequence is TGTGCCAGCAGCTTAGATTATGCTAACTATGGCTACACCTTC. This sequence joins TRBV7-2 and TRBJ1-2; unclear D gene. This CDR3 has 14 residues. Germline CDR1 is SGHTA and CDR2 is FQGNSA. Trimming cost V 1 base and J 0 bases, with 6 bases left between them. Using reference TRBV7-2 and TRBJ1-2 for the parts outside the CDR3, the full variable domain is GAGVSQSPSNKVTEKGKDVELRCDPISGHTALYWYRQSLGQGLEFLIYFQGNSAPDKSGLPSDRFSAERTGGSVSTLTIQRTQQEDSAVYLCASSLDYANYGYTFGSGTRLTVV.

This chain joins TRBV30 and TRBJ2-2; D may be TRBD1 (6 bases). CDR3 length: 14 amino acids. V lost 0 bases and J 6 bases, leaving 11 bases between the germline ends. Germline values: CDR1 GTSNPN, CDR2 SVGIG (reference sequence). The CDR3 nucleotides are TGTGCCTGGAGTGTTTTCCCAGGGGCCGGGGAGCTGTTTTTT. Translation: CAWSVFPGAGELFF.

The chain links TRBV5-1 to TRBJ2-1, with 10 bases lining up with TRBD1. The ends lost 4 bases at V and 7 bases at J; junction bases unmatched: 8. Per germline, CDR1 SGHRS and CDR2 YFSETQ. The CDR3 extends over 15 amino acids. This CDR3 reads CASSLLTGGGNEQFF. CDR3 nucleotides: TGCGCCAGCAGCCTACTGACAGGGGGCGGGAATGAGCAGTTCTTC.

The chain carries TRBV4-3 and TRBJ2-3, with a possible D match to TRBD2 (5 bases). Deletions cut 0 bases from V and 1 base from J, with 11 bases between. The CDR3 is 16 residues long. Per the germline V gene, CDR1 is LGHNA and CDR2 is YSLEER. CDR3 DNA: TGCGCCAGCAGCCAAGACATAGGACTCCGCACAGATACGCAGTATTTT. It translates to CASSQDIGLRTDTQYF.

The gene calls are TRBV2 and TRBJ2-5; 14 nucleotides align to TRBD2. The CDR3 has 15 residues. V trimming: 8 bases; J trimming: 4 bases; junction bases outside the gene matches: 6. Per germline, CDR1 SNHLY and CDR2 FYNNEI. The CDR3 here is CASGGLAGVGETQYF. The DNA of the CDR3 is TGTGCCAGCGGGGGACTAGCGGGAGTGGGAGAGACCCAGTACTTC.

CDR3 DNA sequence: TGTGCCAGCAGCACCGGGACAGACCATCAGCCCCAGCATTTT. Amino acids: CASSTGTDHQPQHF. This sequence joins TRBV5-5 and TRBJ1-5, with TRBD1 matching over 7 bases. This CDR3 is built from 14 residues. In germline, CDR1 is SGHKS, CDR2 YYEKEE (reference sequence). Unmatched junction bases numbered 6, after V lost 4 bases and J lost 5 bases.

The chain carries TRBV2 and TRBJ2-2, with 10 bases identical to TRBD2. Germline values: CDR1 SNHLY, CDR2 FYNNEI. The CDR3 totals 15 residues. V shed 4 bases, J shed 4 bases, and the junction held 3 bases outside the gene matches. Here the CDR3 DNA reads TGTGCCAGCAGTGTTGTAGCGGGGGGCACCGGGGAGCTGTTTTTT. Residues: CASSVVAGGTGELFF.

This clone is a singleton in its sample. The chain is built from TRBV5-4 and TRBJ1-2, with 9 nucleotides matching TRBD1. The trim removed 0 bases at V and 1 base at J, leaving 1 base unmatched. Germline V gives CDR1 SGHNT, CDR2 YYREEE (reference sequence). This CDR3 region has 15 residues. CDR3 sequence: CASSLDRGLNYGYTF. In DNA form, the CDR3 reads TGTGCCAGCAGCTTGGACAGGGGGCTTAACTATGGCTACACCTTC.

The CDR3 nucleotides read TGTGCCAGCAGCTTAGCCTGGGGCCTCCTCAAGCCCGAGCAGTACTTC. Its protein is CASSLAWGLLKPEQYF. The genes are TRBV11-2 and TRBJ2-7; a possible D gene is TRBD1 (5 bases). Trimming took off 1 base at V and 6 bases at J, with 19 bases between the two ends. CDR1 is SGHAT and CDR2 is FQNNGV in the germline V gene. This CDR3 has 16 amino acids.

V and J are TRBV30 and TRBJ2-5, with a possible D match to TRBD1 (6 bases). The V gene lost 5 bases and the J gene lost 5 bases, with 15 bases spanning the gap. Looked up from germline, CDR1 is GTSNPN and CDR2 is SVGIG (reference sequence). This CDR3 spans 13 amino acids. The CDR3 protein is CAWGGMQGETQYF. Here the CDR3 DNA reads TGTGCCTGGGGAGGTATGCAGGGGGAGACCCAGTACTTC.

The chain employs TRBV19 and TRBJ1-1; D gene uncertain. CDR1 and CDR2 from the germline V gene are LNHDA and SQIVND (reference sequence). V lost 0 bases and J 3 bases, leaving 5 bases between the germline ends. The CDR3 length is 13 residues. This chain's CDR3 is CASSIDRDTEAFF. The CDR3 DNA follows: TGTGCCAGTAGTATAGATCGAGACACTGAAGCTTTCTTT.

This clone showed up just once. V and J are TRBV19 and TRBJ1-5, with a possible D match to TRBD1 (5 bases). The germline V gene encodes CDR1 LNHDA and CDR2 SQIVND (reference sequence). This CDR3 has 15 residues. V was clipped by 3 bases and J by 7 bases, with 16 bases between them. CDR3 DNA: TGTGCCAGTAGTATCCAGGGTTCAGGAAGGCAGCCCCAGCATTTT. Encoded protein: CASSIQGSGRQPQHF.

V usage is TRBV19 and J usage is TRBJ1-3, with a tentative D call TRBD1 (6 bases). Germline-derived CDR1 and CDR2 are LNHDA and SQIVND (reference sequence). Trimming shortened V by 3 bases and J by 6 bases, and 18 bases separated the two germline ends. The CDR3 runs to 16 residues. The CDR3 region has the DNA TGTGCCAGTAGTATTGGGGGCCCTGGCTCAGCAAACACCATATATTTT. Translating gives CASSIGGPGSANTIYF.

This rearrangement joins TRBV4-1 to TRBJ2-1; TRBD2 matches at 7 bases. Looked up from germline, CDR1 is MGHRA and CDR2 is YSYEKL. The V and J ends lost 2 bases and 0 bases, in that order; junction bases with no gene match: 10. The CDR3 extends over 18 amino acids. CDR3 in DNA: TGCGCCAGCAGCCAATTACCAAGCGGGACCGACTCCTACAATGAGCAGTTCTTC. Translating gives CASSQLPSGTDSYNEQFF.

The genes are TRBV4-1 and TRBJ1-4; D is ambiguous. The CDR3 has 14 residues. CDR1 is MGHRA and CDR2 is YSYEKL in the germline V gene. Trimming took 6 bases from V and 8 from J, leaving 16 bases between them. CDR3 loop: CASSGTPTGEKLFF. CDR3 DNA: TGCGCCAGCAGTGGAACTCCAACGGGAGAAAAACTGTTTTTT.

The chain combines TRBV9 with TRBJ2-2; 11 bases are shared with TRBD1. V lost 2 bases and J lost 6; bases outside the gene matches: 6. The CDR3 extends over 16 amino acids. Per germline, CDR1 SGDLS and CDR2 YYNGEE. Here the CDR3 reads CASSVGTGGVPGELFF. The CDR3 region has the DNA TGTGCCAGCAGCGTGGGGACAGGGGGGGTCCCCGGGGAGCTGTTTTTT.

The chain is built from TRBV30 and TRBJ2-7; no firm D call. Between the trimmed V and J ends, which lost 3 bases and 0 bases, there was a span of 12 bases. The CDR3 covers 14 residues. Germline CDR1 reads GTSNPN; CDR2 reads SVGIG (reference sequence). The DNA of the CDR3 is TGTGCCTGGAGCACTGGCGGAAGCTCCTACGAGCAGTACTTC. Translated, it gives CAWSTGGSSYEQYF.

This rearrangement joins TRBV19 to TRBJ1-2; D is ambiguous. CDR1 is LNHDA and CDR2 is SQIVND in the germline V gene (reference sequence). This CDR3 comprises 18 residues. Trimming pared 4 bases from V and 2 bases from J, leaving 23 bases between. The CDR3 nucleotides read TGTGCCAGTAGTACACTTTCCTCCCACACCTCAGGAAACTATGGCTACACCTTC. Protein product: CASSTLSSHTSGNYGYTF.

This chain joins TRBV7-9 and TRBJ1-4; 12 bases are shared with TRBD1. CDR1 and CDR2 from the germline V gene are SEHNR and FQNEAQ (reference sequence). V dropped 6 bases and J dropped 2; count of bases not matched to a gene: 10. This CDR3 spans 18 amino acids. CDR3 in DNA: TGTGCCAGCAGTCCCGGGACAGGGGGCGCGGGGACTAATGAAAAACTGTTTTTT. Translating gives CASSPGTGGAGTNEKLFF.

The chain combines TRBV3-1 (or the pseudogene TRBV3-2) with TRBJ1-1; 8 nucleotides agree with TRBD1. V lost 4 bases to trimming and J lost 2 bases; unmatched junction nucleotides: 6. The CDR3 is 15 residues long. Germline assignment: CDR1 LGHDT and CDR2 YNNKEL (reference sequence). CDR3 region: CASSLRTGRNTEAFF. CDR3 DNA sequence: TGTGCCAGCAGCCTCCGGACAGGGCGAAACACTGAAGCTTTCTTT.

V gene TRBV24-1 combines with J gene TRBJ2-7, with D perhaps matching TRBD2 (5 bases). V was clipped by 3 bases and J by 2 bases, with 13 bases between them. The CDR3 totals 15 residues. Germline CDR1 is KGHDR and CDR2 is SFDVKD. DNA of the CDR3: TGTGCCACCAGTGATAGCCGAGCGGATCCCTACGAGCAGTACTTC. Its protein product is CATSDSRADPYEQYF.

This chain links TRBV30 with TRBJ1-2; TRBD1 matches at 10 bases. The CDR3 covers 17 residues. Germline V CDR1 and CDR2: GTSNPN, SVGIG (reference sequence). The V segment lost 2 bases and the J segment 1 base; nucleotides outside the gene matches: 10. The DNA of the CDR3 is TGTGCCTGGAGTCCCTCCGGGACAGGGGACGTTAACTATGGCTACACCTTC. It encodes CAWSPSGTGDVNYGYTF.

This sequence joins TRBV15 and TRBJ1-4; D possibly corresponds to TRBD1 (6 bases). The CDR3 has 15 residues. From germline, CDR1 is LNHNV and CDR2 YYDKDF (reference sequence). Trimming shortened V by 3 bases and J by 6 bases, and 14 bases separated the two germline ends. This chain's CDR3 is CATSRGGGNDEKLFF. The CDR3 DNA is TGTGCCACCAGCAGGGGTGGGGGCAACGATGAAAAACTGTTTTTT.

The V call is TRBV7-3, the J call TRBJ1-3, with a tentative D call TRBD1 (6 bases). Trimming stripped 5 bases from V and 4 bases from J, with 18 bases between. This CDR3 contains 16 residues. CDR1 and CDR2 (germline): SGHTA, FQGTGA. This CDR3 reads CASSRTGQEPGNTIYF. Here the CDR3 DNA reads TGTGCCAGCAGCCGTACAGGGCAGGAGCCCGGAAACACCATATATTTT. Supplemented by reference TRBV7-3 and TRBJ1-3, the full variable domain reads GAGVSQTPSNKVTEKGKYVELRCDPISGHTALYWYRQSLGQGPEFLIYFQGTGAADDSGLPNDRFFAVRPEGSVSTLKIQRTERGDSAVYLCASSRTGQEPGNTIYFGEGSWLTVV.

The J gene is TRBJ1-3, the V gene TRBV19; D is ambiguous. The CDR3 covers 16 residues. Trimming pared 7 bases from V and 0 bases from J, leaving 16 bases between. The germline gives CDR1 LNHDA, CDR2 SQIVND (reference sequence). The DNA for the CDR3 is TGTGCCAGTAAGCAGTCGGGAGTACTCTCTGGAAACACCATATATTTT. It yields the protein CASKQSGVLSGNTIYF.